Described below is a single T cell receptor beta chain sequence and its context. Its antigen is currently unknown. The data stem from a study of cytomegalovirus exposure and HLA in healthy donors. In germline, CDR1 is SEHNR, CDR2 FQNEAQ (reference sequence). This CDR3 spans 16 amino acids. V lost 5 bases, J lost 5 bases, and 8 bases stayed unmatched. 60 Vbeta and 13 Jbeta primers were used in PCR. Sequencing was performed with immunoSEQ multiplex PCR; in TCRdb, only in-frame clones are kept and a portion is missing. In the table there are fewer than 250,000 clones, about three quarters of which are singletons. Overall study results and limits: Productive rates of about 90% or about 30% were seen for most TCR beta V segments in an earlier analysis. For TCR beta chains, V- and J-gene trimming was later linked to a missense DCLRE1C variant. The authors excluded some V segments, including TRBV6-2 and TRBV6-3, as indistinguishable.

The sequenced sample was PBMCs. This TCR derives from a male donor in good health and CMV-seronegative. This rearrangement joins TRBV7-9 to TRBJ2-1, with TRBD2 matching over 11 bases. CDR3 sequence reads: CASSMGLAALHNEQFF. The CDR3, as DNA: TGTGCCAGCAGCATGGGACTAGCGGCCTTACACAATGAGCAGTTCTTC.